Shown below are 31 T cell receptor beta chains from a single sample sequenced in a study of identical twins. TCRdb reanalysed the 5' RACE reads using MiXCR and keeps one entry per CDR3 protein. The sample carries some 600,000 distinct CDR3 sequences, under 8.5% recorded once. The same sample was also studied in work on yellow fever vaccine responses in identical twins.

Sample: PBMCs. These receptors were collected from a young woman in good health.

This clonotype was seen only a few times. This rearrangement joins TRBV7-9 to TRBJ1-6; possibly TRBD1 for D (5 bases). The CDR3 has 11 residues. Trimming shortened V by 6 bases and J by 16 bases, and 13 bases separated the two germline ends. Germline V lookup: CDR1 SEHNR, CDR2 FQNEAQ (reference sequence). The CDR3 sequence: CASRLGTALHF. DNA for the CDR3: TGTGCCAGCAGGCTTGGGACCGCTCTCCACTTT.

This clonotype was counted at least ten times. The chain employs TRBV12-3 or TRBV12-4 and TRBJ1-1; 7 bases fit TRBD1. Trimming removed 5 bases from V and 3 bases from J; junction bases left unmatched: 6. The CDR3 runs 14 residues. CDR3 nucleotides: TGTGCCAGCAGTCGCCAGGGGGTAGACACTGAAGCTTTCTTT. Amino acids: CASSRQGVDTEAFF.

This clonotype was counted only a few times. The limits of the CDR3 on the DNA are not certain, so only TCRdb's listed CDR3 is given. V is TRBV5-1 and J is TRBJ1-1. Including both end residues, the CDR3 is 15 amino acids long. The germline CDR1 and CDR2 sequences are SGHRS and YFSETQ. The CDR3 protein is CASSFGSGLNTEAFF.

This clonotype was seen many times. The rearrangement joins TRBV6-1 to TRBJ2-5; 7 nucleotides line up with TRBD1. Losses at the gene ends were 5 bases for V and 4 bases for J; bases not matched to a gene: 10. Germline V lookup: CDR1 MNHNS, CDR2 SASEGT. This CDR3 contains 15 residues. CDR3 protein: CASSPYRGLGETQYF. The CDR3, as DNA: TGTGCCAGCAGTCCATACAGGGGTCTGGGAGAGACCCAGTACTTC.

This clonotype has at least ten counts. V gene TRBV12-3 or TRBV12-4 combines with J gene TRBJ1-4; possibly TRBD1 for D (5 bases). Trimming took off 3 bases at V and 5 bases at J, with 10 bases between the two ends. The CDR3 extends over 14 amino acids. CDR3 DNA: TGTGCCAGCAGTTTTGGGGGAGGGAATGAAAAACTGTTTTTT. Its protein is CASSFGGGNEKLFF.

Ten or more counts support this clonotype. This chain connects TRBV10-3 to TRBJ2-5, with 12 bases aligning to TRBD2. CDR3 length: 15 residues. V gave up 6 bases and J gave up 1 base; unmatched junction bases: 3. The germline CDR1 and CDR2 sequences are ENHRY and SYGVKD. DNA for the CDR3: TGTGCCATCAGCCAACTAGCGGGGGGCCAAGAGACCCAGTACTTC. Translation gives CAISQLAGGQETQYF.

The chain links TRBV5-5 to TRBJ1-6; 10 bases are a match to TRBD1. The CDR3 runs to 16 residues. The germline CDR1 and CDR2 sequences are SGHKS and YYEKEE (reference sequence). The junction had 5 bases not matched to a gene; V was cut back by 3 bases and J by 5 bases. The CDR3 region has the DNA TGTGCCAGCAGCTATCCGGGACAGGGGAATAATTCACCCCTCCACTTT. Its translation is CASSYPGQGNNSPLHF.

At least ten counts were recorded for this clonotype. The rearrangement links TRBV12-3 or TRBV12-4 to TRBJ2-2, with 8 nucleotides matching TRBD1. After removal of 6 bases from V and 7 bases from J, the junction contained 7 bases not matched to a gene. This CDR3 has 14 amino acids. CDR3 protein: CASSDPDRGGELFF. In DNA, the CDR3 is TGTGCCAGCAGCGACCCCGACAGGGGCGGGGAGCTGTTTTTT.

This chain connects TRBV11-3 to TRBJ2-1; D gene unclear. The V and J ends lost 6 bases and 0 bases respectively, with 12 bases between them. CDR1 and CDR2 (germline): SGHNT, YENEEA. The CDR3 covers 15 residues. The CDR3 DNA follows: TGTGCCAGCAGTCAGTCAAGCGCCTCCTACAATGAGCAGTTCTTC. Translation gives CASSQSSASYNEQFF.

This clonotype was observed a handful of times. The DNA for the CDR3 is TGTGCCAGCAGCCCAGACCCCGGTTCCGGATCCTACAATGAGCAGTTCTTC. Translated, it gives CASSPDPGSGSYNEQFF. The chain combines TRBV9 with TRBJ2-1; D gene unclear. CDR1 and CDR2 (germline): SGDLS, YYNGEE. Trimming took off 4 bases at V and 1 base at J, with 18 bases between the two ends. The length of the CDR3 is 17 residues.

The chain uses TRBV20-1 and TRBJ1-1; possibly TRBD1 for D (5 bases). The CDR3 length is 14 residues. Germline V gives CDR1 DFQATT, CDR2 SNEGSKA (reference sequence). V shed 5 bases and J shed 1 base, with 14 bases lying between them. DNA of the CDR3: TGCAGTGCTGGGGGAGGGCACCCGAACACTGAAGCTTTCTTT. Its protein product is CSAGGGHPNTEAFF.

This clonotype has a count of ten or more. The chain has TRBV10-3 and TRBJ1-2; D possibly corresponds to TRBD1 (5 bases). The CDR3 extends over 14 amino acids. Germline values: CDR1 ENHRY, CDR2 SYGVKD. The chain's CDR3 is CATEDKGFEDGYTF. For the CDR3, the DNA is TGTGCGACAGAGGACAAAGGGTTCGAGGATGGCTACACCTTC.

This clonotype was found many times. This sequence joins TRBV20-1 and TRBJ2-1, with D tentatively TRBD2 (6 bases). Germline CDR1 DFQATT, CDR2 SNEGSKA (reference sequence). The CDR3 has 16 amino acids. V lost 0 bases, J lost 0 bases, and 12 bases lay in between. The CDR3 DNA follows: TGCAGTGCTAGAGATTGGTCGGGGGTCTCCTACAATGAGCAGTTCTTC. Its protein product is CSARDWSGVSYNEQFF.

This clonotype was seen many times. The chain recombines TRBV28 with TRBJ1-1, with a possible D match to TRBD1 (6 bases). Deletions cut 6 bases from V and 5 bases from J, with 19 bases between. Germline-derived CDR1 and CDR2 are MDHEN and SYDVKM. The CDR3 runs 15 residues. Here the CDR3 DNA reads TGTGCCAGCAGAGTACGACTAGGGGGTTGGACTGAAGCTTTCTTT. It is translated as CASRVRLGGWTEAFF.

This clonotype has more than one count but fewer than ten. The CDR3 DNA reads TGCGCCAGCAGCCCGGGGGGAGAAATGAACACTGAAGCTTTCTTT. Encoded protein: CASSPGGEMNTEAFF. V is TRBV5-1 and J is TRBJ1-1, with D tentatively TRBD1 (5 bases). The CDR3 runs 15 residues. The V and J ends lost 4 bases and 0 bases respectively, with 13 bases between them. Germline V gene data show CDR1 as SGHRS and CDR2 as YFSETQ.

This clonotype was seen more than once but under ten times. This chain uses TRBV27 with TRBJ2-1; 9 bases fit TRBD2. Germline CDR1 reads MNHEY; CDR2 reads SMNVEV (reference sequence). V lost 8 bases, J lost 7 bases, and 6 bases stayed unmatched. The CDR3 runs to 13 residues. CDR3 DNA: TGTGCCAGCGCCCTAGCGGGAAGGAATGAGCAGTTCTTC. Its protein product is CASALAGRNEQFF.

J is TRBJ2-4 and V is TRBV5-1, with no clear D. V lost 5 bases and J lost 2, with 17 bases in between. This CDR3 region has 16 residues. Germline values: CDR1 SGHRS, CDR2 YFSETQ. This CDR3 reads CASRPHPWVSKNIQYF. CDR3 DNA: TGCGCCAGCAGACCGCATCCATGGGTTTCCAAAAACATTCAGTACTTC.

The gene calls are TRBV20-1 and TRBJ2-1, with D hard to call. The V gene's germline CDR1 is DFQATT and CDR2 SNEGSKA (reference sequence). The length of the CDR3 is 15 residues. The germline V and J ends were trimmed by 2 bases and 2 bases, with 13 bases remaining between them. CDR3 region: CSARRWGGAYNEQFF. Written as DNA, the CDR3 is TGCAGTGCTAGAAGGTGGGGTGGCGCCTACAATGAGCAGTTCTTC.

V usage is TRBV12-3 or TRBV12-4 and J usage is TRBJ2-5, with TRBD2 as a possible D gene (7 bases). The V gene lost 3 bases and the J gene lost 3 bases, with 23 bases spanning the gap. The CDR3 runs 18 residues. The CDR3: CASSFSRGWGGLEETQYF. The CDR3, as DNA: TGTGCCAGCAGTTTTTCCAGGGGCTGGGGGGGCCTCGAAGAGACCCAGTACTTC.

This clonotype was counted a few times. The chain recombines TRBV6-5 with TRBJ2-2, with D possibly matching TRBD1 (5 bases). The CDR3 is 15 amino acids. Germline CDR1 reads MNHEY; CDR2 reads SVGAGI. V was pared by 2 bases and J by 1 base, with 8 bases between. This CDR3 is CASSYGDRNTGELFF. The CDR3, as DNA: TGTGCCAGCAGTTACGGAGACAGGAACACCGGGGAGCTGTTTTTT.

The chain combines TRBV7-9 with TRBJ2-5, with D possibly being TRBD1 or TRBD2 (5 bases each). The germline CDR1 and CDR2 sequences are SEHNR and FQNEAQ (reference sequence). This CDR3 region has 14 residues. V was pared by 3 bases and J by 4 bases, with 12 bases between. CDR3 in amino acids: CASSFTGPGETQYF. In DNA form, the CDR3 reads TGTGCCAGCAGCTTTACGGGGCCGGGAGAGACCCAGTACTTC.

This clonotype has a handful of counts. The gene calls are TRBV5-1 and TRBJ2-5; TRBD1 aligns across 10 bases. From germline, CDR1 is SGHRS and CDR2 YFSETQ. This CDR3 is 14 amino acids long. The junction had 9 bases not matched to a gene; V was cut back by 8 bases and J by 5 bases. DNA of the CDR3: TGCGCCAGTACCCGGGACAGGGGAGGCGAGACCCAGTACTTC. Its translation is CASTRDRGGETQYF.

The V and J genes are TRBV11-2 and TRBJ2-3; D could derive from TRBD1 or TRBD2 (5 bases each). This CDR3 is built from 15 residues. The ends were cut back, 2 bases at V and 6 bases at J, with 15 bases in the middle. The germline gives CDR1 SGHAT, CDR2 FQNNGV. DNA of the CDR3: TGTGCCAGCAGCTTATTTGACGGGGCCGGGGATACGCAGTATTTT. It codes for CASSLFDGAGDTQYF.

The chain carries TRBV6-8 and TRBJ2-5; 9 bases line up with TRBD2. The CDR3 is 14 residues long. After removal of 6 bases from V and 6 bases from J, the junction contained 8 bases not matched to a gene. In germline, CDR1 is MNHGY, CDR2 SAAAGT. The CDR3 protein is CASSQGLAPKTQYF. The CDR3 nucleotides read TGTGCCAGCAGCCAGGGACTAGCTCCGAAGACCCAGTACTTC.

This clonotype was counted at least ten times. The rearrangement links TRBV11-1 to TRBJ2-1, with D possibly being TRBD2 (6 bases). The CDR3 runs 13 residues. V lost 5 bases and J lost 9, with 14 bases in between. Looked up from germline, CDR1 is SGHAT and CDR2 is FQDESV (reference sequence). CDR3 protein: CASSSVWGGEQFF. Here the CDR3 DNA reads TGTGCCAGCAGCAGTGTCTGGGGAGGTGAGCAGTTCTTC.

This clonotype was observed a handful of times. V usage is TRBV5-1 and J usage is TRBJ2-3; 7 bases map to TRBD2. CDR3 length equals 14 residues. With V trimmed by 6 bases and J by 2 bases, 6 bases remained unmatched. Germline CDR1 and CDR2: SGHRS and YFSETQ. CDR3 region: CASNPSGITDTQYF. The CDR3 DNA sequence: TGCGCCAGCAACCCTAGCGGAATCACAGATACGCAGTATTTT.

Many counts were recorded for this clonotype. The chain links TRBV12-3 or TRBV12-4 to TRBJ1-5; 8 bases align to TRBD1. The CDR3 has 15 residues. V shed 0 bases and J 2 bases; nucleotides not matched to a gene: 0. The CDR3 loop is CASSLATGGNQPQHF. DNA for the CDR3: TGTGCCAGCAGTTTAGCGACAGGGGGCAATCAGCCCCAGCATTTT.

This clonotype was seen repeatedly, ten times or more. V usage is TRBV12-3 or TRBV12-4 and J usage is TRBJ2-1; D uncertain. The germline V and J ends were trimmed by 1 base and 4 bases, with 14 bases remaining between them. The CDR3 has 16 amino acids. The CDR3 sequence: CASSLGHHGKYNEQFF. The CDR3 DNA sequence: TGTGCCAGCAGTTTAGGACACCATGGGAAATACAATGAGCAGTTCTTC.

The genes are TRBV7-7 and TRBJ2-2, with D perhaps TRBD1 or TRBD2 (5 bases each). The CDR3 loop spans 15 amino acids. Per germline, CDR1 SSHAT and CDR2 FNYEAQ (reference sequence). Trimming took 2 bases from V and 7 from J, leaving 14 bases between them. The chain's CDR3 is CASSLRDQRGGELFF. CDR3 nucleotides: TGTGCCAGCAGCTTACGGGACCAACGCGGCGGGGAGCTGTTTTTT.

This chain uses TRBV20-1 with TRBJ1-1, with 9 positions matching TRBD1. Germline lookup yields CDR1 DFQATT and CDR2 SNEGSKA (reference sequence). With V trimmed by 3 bases and J by 10 bases, 6 bases remained unmatched. The length of the CDR3 is 12 residues. The CDR3 DNA follows: TGCAGTGCTAGGGGACAGGGACGGGGAGCTTTCTTT. Amino acid sequence: CSARGQGRGAFF.

This clonotype came up a few times. The chain links TRBV6-1 to TRBJ2-3; TRBD2 aligns across 14 bases. Germline values: CDR1 MNHNS, CDR2 SASEGT. The CDR3 is 16 amino acids. Trimming cost V 6 bases and J 5 bases; bases outside gene matches: 7. CDR3 DNA: TGTGCCAGCAGACCGACTAGCGGGGGGGCTGTAGATACGCAGTATTTT. This translates into CASRPTSGGAVDTQYF.